This TCR beta chain was recovered during a study of T-cell memory formation after mild COVID-19. The study, taken as a whole, reports: A second wave expanding day 15 to 37 was CD4+-biased; contracting clones were balanced. CD4+ contracting clones were found mainly in CM and EM, and CD8+ ones in EMRA. Cross-reactive memory apparently joined, as some responding clones appeared in pre-infection memory.

This clonotype appeared a few times. Its target is unknown. Between the trimmed V and J ends, which lost 2 bases and 10 bases, there was a span of 16 bases. The CDR3 totals 14 residues. CDR1 is WNHNN and CDR2 is SYGVQD in the germline V gene (reference sequence). TCRdb analysed the 5' RACE reads with MiXCR anew, one entry per CDR3 protein. The data show fewer than 350,000 distinct CDR3 sequences, with approximately 8% seen just once and about 20% held by the top ten. Sequencing input: PBMCs or a T cell subset sorted from them (not recorded which). This clonotype originated in a man aged 18 to 35 who had mild COVID-19 (a few samples of this study predate the infection). Cell type and time point are not known. This chain links TRBV10-1 with TRBJ2-3; D is undetermined. In nucleotides, the CDR3 is TGCGCCAGCAGTGAGGCTCCCGACCGGTTGTCGCAGTATTTT. Translating gives CASSEAPDRLSQYF.